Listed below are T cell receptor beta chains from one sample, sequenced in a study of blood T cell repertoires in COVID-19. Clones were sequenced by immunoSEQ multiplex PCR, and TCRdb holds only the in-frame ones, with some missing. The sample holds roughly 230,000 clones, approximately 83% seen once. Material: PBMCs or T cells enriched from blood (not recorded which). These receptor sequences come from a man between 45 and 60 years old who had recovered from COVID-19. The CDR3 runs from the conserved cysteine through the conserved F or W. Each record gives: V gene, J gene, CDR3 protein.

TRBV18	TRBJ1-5	CASSTGVPRSNQPQHF
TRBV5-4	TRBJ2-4	CASSFGGRPLAKNIQYF
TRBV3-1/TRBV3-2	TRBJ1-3	CASSHRQGAGNTIYF
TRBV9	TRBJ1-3	CASSDWDRFSGNTIYF
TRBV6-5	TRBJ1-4	CASSDSQGNEKLFF
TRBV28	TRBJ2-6	CASRLGGANVLTF
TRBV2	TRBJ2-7	CASSEAGRQSPIYEQYF
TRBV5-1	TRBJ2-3	CASSSTSGSTDTQYF
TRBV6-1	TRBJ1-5	CASSAAGGADGRQPQHF
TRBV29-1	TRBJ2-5	CSVAEETQYF
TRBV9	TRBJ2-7	CASSPTGTSGSYEQYF
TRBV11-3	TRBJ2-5	CASSPRRGRAQETQYF
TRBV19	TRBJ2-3	CASQPIGDTDTQYF
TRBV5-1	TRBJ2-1	CASSYVTGTSDREQFF
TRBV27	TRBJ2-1	CASSPWTGGNYNEQFF
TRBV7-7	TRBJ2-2	CASSSRTGGNTGELFF
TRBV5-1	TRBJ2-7	CASSLDEVSSEQYF
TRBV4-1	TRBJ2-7	CASSQNSGIPSYEQYF
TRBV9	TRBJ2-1	CASSVVAADHNEQFF
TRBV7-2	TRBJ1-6	CASRIRDRGPSPLHF